A single T cell receptor beta chain is shown here with its context. The record originates from a study of blood T cell repertoires in COVID-19. In the original analysis: Amplification from reference gene primers served as the basis for estimated nucleated cell counts. Here immunoSEQ multiplex PCR was the method, and the copy in TCRdb shows in-frame clones only, minus some. D and trimming come from the DNA, and the V and J calls and clone size come from that table. Counted here are over 200,000 clones, roughly 79% occurring once; the ten biggest clones make up 14% to 15%. The CDR3 is 14 residues long. Unmatched junction bases numbered 2, after V lost 4 bases and J lost 0 bases. The V gene's germline CDR1 is SGHRS and CDR2 YFSETQ. Participant-given clinical history determined each cohort assignment.

The receptor's source is a man aged 35 to 55 who had recovered from COVID-19. This chain connects TRBV5-1 to TRBJ1-1; 8 nucleotides align to TRBD1. The sequenced sample was PBMCs or T cells enriched from blood (not recorded which). CDR3 protein: CASSTQGVNTEAFF. CDR3 DNA sequence: TGCGCCAGCAGCACACAGGGGGTGAACACTGAAGCTTTCTTT. The full variable domain, its missing parts supplied by reference TRBV5-1 and TRBJ1-1, is KAGVTQTPRYLIKTRGQQVTLSCSPISGHRSVSWYQQTPGQGLQFLFEYFSETQRNKGNFPGRFSGRQFSNSRSEMNVSTLELGDSALYLCASSTQGVNTEAFFGQGTRLTVV.